This TCR beta chain was identified in a study of T cells in Graves' hyperthyroidism and ophthalmopathy. With respect to this clonotype: Lacking the conserved final phenylalanine or tryptophan, this CDR3 likely reflects a read error.

Amplification targeted TCR beta CDR3 regions from RNA transcripts. When the TCR CDR3 underwent first-round RT-PCR, the HTBI primer set was used. TCRdb redid the calling of the multiplex PCR reads with MiXCR, one entry per CDR3 protein. The sample includes about 380,000 distinct CDR3 sequences, around 15% of them seen just once. Trimming removed 0 bases from V and 10 bases from J, with 17 bases in between. The CDR3 has 16 residues. Germline loops: CDR1 SGDLS, CDR2 YYNGEE. Specimen: blood. The rearrangement links TRBV9 to TRBJ1-6; possibly TRBD1 for D (6 bases). The TCR originated in a woman in her thirties with Graves' ophthalmopathy. The CDR3 sequence: CASSVDDRSPGSPLHL. The CDR3 DNA reads as TGTGCCAGCAGCGTAGACGACAGGTCGCCGGGGTCACCCCTCCACCTT.